This is a list of T cell receptor beta chains from one sample in a study of regulatory dendritic cells for organ transplantation. Here immunoSEQ multiplex PCR was the method, and the copy in TCRdb shows in-frame clones only, minus some. The sample has about 7,100 clones; 65% to 75% are singletons. Antigen specificity for these receptors is unknown. The source material was memory CD4+ T cells from blood cultured with dendritic cells. The origin of the receptors is a human donor in good health. Both conserved end residues are part of each CDR3. D genes are given only for firm matches. The size field is filled for only some rows; it gives once, few, many or a size class.

CDR3 length,V gene,clone size,D gene,J gene,CDR3 DNA,CDR3 protein
16,TRBV5-5,.,.,TRBJ2-7,TGTGCCAGCAGCTTGGGAATTGGCCAGGGTGGCCACGAGCAGTACTTC,CASSLGIGQGGHEQYF
16,TRBV5-1,.,.,TRBJ2-3,TGCGCCAGCAGCTTGGTAGGGGTAGGAAGCACAGATACGCAGTATTTT,CASSLVGVGSTDTQYF
14,TRBV9,.,.,TRBJ1-1,TGTGCCAGCAGCGTAGGTGGGGGGGGCACTGAAGCTTTCTTT,CASSVGGGGTEAFF
13,TRBV5-1,.,.,TRBJ1-1,TGCGCCAGCGCCGGGACACTGAACACTGAAGCTTTCTTT,CASAGTLNTEAFF
13,TRBV2,once,.,TRBJ2-1,TGTGCCAGCAGTGTCAGGGTCCGCGACCTTCAGTTCTTC,CASSVRVRDLQFF
15,TRBV2,.,.,TRBJ1-3,TGTGCCAGCAGTCAGGCAGTCGTGGCCGGAAACACCATATATTTT,CASSQAVVAGNTIYF
15,TRBV5-6,.,.,TRBJ2-6,TGTGCCAGCAGCCCTGACATCTCTGGGGCCAACGTCCTGACTTTC,CASSPDISGANVLTF
12,TRBV2,.,.,TRBJ2-5,TGTGCCAGCAAGACGGACTCGGAGACCCAGTACTTC,CASKTDSETQYF
14,TRBV29-1,once,.,TRBJ2-1,TGCAGCGTGAGGCGCGGGGCCCTATACAATGAGCAGTTCTTC,CSVRRGALYNEQFF
16,TRBV7-6,.,.,TRBJ2-3,TGTGCCAGCAGCTTAGCGGAAGCGTTGAGCACAGATACGCAGTATTTT,CASSLAEALSTDTQYF
15,TRBV5-4,.,TRBD1,TRBJ1-3,TGTGCCAGCAGCTTCGGACAGGGGATTGGAAACACCATATATTTT,CASSFGQGIGNTIYF
16,TRBV19,.,TRBD1,TRBJ2-6,TGTGCCACCGCTAGAGACAGGGGCTCTGGGGCCAACGTCCTGACTTTC,CATARDRGSGANVLTF
15,TRBV11-2,few,.,TRBJ1-5,TGTGCCAGCAGCTTAGATCCTAGGGGGAATCAGCCCCAGCATTTT,CASSLDPRGNQPQHF
14,TRBV6-1,few,.,TRBJ1-2,TGTGCCAGCAGGCCGGGACACTCTAACTATGGCTACACCTTC,CASRPGHSNYGYTF
14,TRBV7-9,few,.,TRBJ2-7,TGTGCCAGCAGCTACACACAGACCTCCTACGAGCAGTACTTC,CASSYTQTSYEQYF
15,TRBV7-7,few,TRBD2,TRBJ2-7,TGTGCCAGCAGCCCTTCATCCGGGCCGGGGGGGGAGCAGTACTTC,CASSPSSGPGGEQYF
14,TRBV9,medium-sized,.,TRBJ1-1,TGTGCCAGCAGCGGAGGGTTTCGGGACACTGAAGCTTTCTTT,CASSGGFRDTEAFF
11,TRBV29-1,few,.,TRBJ1-1,TGCAGCGTGGGGACTACAGGGGAAGCTTTCTTT,CSVGTTGEAFF
15,TRBV5-1,.,TRBD2,TRBJ2-1,TGCGCCAGCAGCTTGGCCGGGGGGACCTACAATGAGCAGTTCTTC,CASSLAGGTYNEQFF
13,TRBV19,.,.,TRBJ2-2,TGTGCCAGTAAGAACAGGGAAACCGGGGAGCTGTTTTTT,CASKNRETGELFF
15,TRBV7-9,.,.,TRBJ2-1,TGTGCCAGCAGCTCATTCGTCGGGTCCTACAATGAGCAGTTCTTC,CASSSFVGSYNEQFF
15,TRBV10-3,.,TRBD1,TRBJ1-1,TGTGCCATCAGTGCTTCTACAGGGGCGAACACTGAAGCTTTCTTT,CAISASTGANTEAFF
16,TRBV19,.,TRBD2,TRBJ2-3,TGTGCCAGTAGTTACCGACCGGGAGGAGGGCCAGATACGCAGTATTTT,CASSYRPGGGPDTQYF
14,TRBV7-9,.,TRBD1,TRBJ1-5,TGTGCCAGCAGCCTAGGACAGGACAATCAGCCCCAGCATTTT,CASSLGQDNQPQHF
14,TRBV7-7,few,.,TRBJ2-2,TGTGCTAGCAGCCCCACAGGTTGGGGCGGGGAGCTGTTTTTT,CASSPTGWGGELFF
18,TRBV5-1,.,TRBD1,TRBJ1-2,TGCGCCAGCAGCTTTCTCTCGGGCGCCGGGACAGGCAACTATGGCTACACCTTC,CASSFLSGAGTGNYGYTF
15,TRBV9,.,.,TRBJ1-2,TGTGCCAGCAGCGGAACAGGGCACGCTAACTATGGCTACACCTTC,CASSGTGHANYGYTF
15,TRBV27,.,TRBD1,TRBJ2-2,TGTGCCAGCAGTTTGTCGACAGGGGGCACCGGGGAGCTGTTTTTT,CASSLSTGGTGELFF
14,TRBV7-7,.,.,TRBJ2-5,TGTGCCAGCAGCTTATTCGGCCTCGGGGAGACCCAGTACTTC,CASSLFGLGETQYF
19,TRBV21-1,.,.,TRBJ2-3,TGTGCCAGCAGCAACCCGGAGAGAGACAGGGGGACGGGGAGAGATACGCAGTATTTT,CASSNPERDRGTGRDTQYF
13,TRBV6-1,.,TRBD1,TRBJ2-7,TGTGCCAGCCAGGGACAGGAGTCCTACGAGCAGTACTTC,CASQGQESYEQYF
15,TRBV18,medium-sized,.,TRBJ1-3,TGTGCCAGCTCACCACCGTTACGGGGGGCAAACACCATATATTTT,CASSPPLRGANTIYF
15,TRBV9,.,.,TRBJ2-1,TGTGCCAGCCAGTACGGGGTGATGCCCGGTAATGAGCAGTTCTTC,CASQYGVMPGNEQFF
13,TRBV7-2,.,TRBD1,TRBJ1-1,TGTGCCAGCAGTTGGACAGGGAACACTGAAGCTTTCTTT,CASSWTGNTEAFF
19,TRBV4-1,.,.,TRBJ2-6,TGCGCCAGCAGCCAAGAAAGTCCGGGCGGGTTGACTGGGGCCAACGTCCTGACTTTC,CASSQESPGGLTGANVLTF
15,TRBV28,.,TRBD2,TRBJ2-2,TGTGCCAGCAGCCCACTAGCGGGGGCGAGCGGGGAGCTGTTTTTT,CASSPLAGASGELFF